This entry lists 23 T cell receptor beta chains sequenced from one sample in a study of T cells in Graves' hyperthyroidism and ophthalmopathy. The TCR beta CDR3 regions underwent amplification using RNA transcripts as the source. The HTBI set primed first-round TCR CDR3 RT-PCR. One entry per CDR3 protein, called by TCRdb with MiXCR from the multiplex PCR reads. Of fewer than 850,000 distinct CDR3 sequences listed, roughly 17% are singletons. The sequenced material came from blood. The receptors stem from a man between 50 and 59 years old with Graves' hyperthyroidism.

The chain joins TRBV5-1 to TRBJ2-7; D call uncertain. With 0 bases removed from V and 1 base from J, the gap between germline ends came to 11 bases. CDR3 length: 15 amino acids. Germline lookup yields CDR1 SGHRS and CDR2 YFSETQ. CDR3 residues: CASSLGLGSSYEQYF. Here the CDR3 DNA reads TGCGCCAGCAGCTTGGGTTTGGGTTCTTCCTACGAGCAGTACTTC.

CDR3 loop: CASSQGFTEAFF. CDR3 DNA sequence: TGTGCCAGTAGCCAGGGTTTCACTGAAGCTTTCTTT. The V and J genes are TRBV19 and TRBJ1-1; TRBD1 might be the D (5 bases). Germline CDR1 is LNHDA and CDR2 is SQIVND (reference sequence). The CDR3 runs to 12 residues. Trimming removed 6 bases from V and 4 bases from J, with 9 bases in between.

J is TRBJ2-7 and V is TRBV27; 10 bases are a match to TRBD2. The CDR3 spans 15 residues. The germline gives CDR1 MNHEY, CDR2 SMNVEV (reference sequence). V shed 4 bases and J 1 base; nucleotides not matched to a gene: 4. As DNA, the CDR3 is TGTGCCAGCAGTTCTCCTAGCGGGGGATCCTACGAGCAGTACTTC. Protein sequence: CASSSPSGGSYEQYF.

This clonotype came up many times. The chain employs TRBV27 and TRBJ2-1; TRBD2 matches at 8 bases. V lost 2 bases and J lost 1; bases outside the gene matches: 1. Germline CDR1 MNHEY, CDR2 SMNVEV (reference sequence). CDR3 length equals 15 residues. The CDR3 bases are TGTGCCAGCAGTTTAAGCGGGGGTTCCTACAATGAGCAGTTCTTC. Protein product: CASSLSGGSYNEQFF.

This rearrangement joins TRBV6-2 or TRBV6-3 to TRBJ2-5; D gene uncertain. V was cut by 2 bases and J by 2 bases, with 6 bases left in between. Looked up from germline, CDR1 is MNHEY and CDR2 is SVGEGT. The CDR3 is 13 amino acids. The CDR3 bases are TGTGCCAGCAGTTACGGAAGACAAGAGACCCAGTACTTC. Residues: CASSYGRQETQYF.

This clonotype came up many times. The chain links TRBV28 to TRBJ1-6; D unclear. The CDR3 consists of 14 residues. V was cut by 3 bases and J by 13 bases, with 16 bases left in between. Germline V gene sequence: CDR1 MDHEN, CDR2 SYDVKM. The CDR3 sequence is CASSFLEGARPLHF. The CDR3 coding sequence is TGTGCCAGCAGTTTTCTTGAGGGAGCGAGGCCCCTCCACTTT.

Written as DNA, the CDR3 is TGTGCCACCAGCAGAGATCGGGGGAATCAGCCCCAGCATTTT. Translated: CATSRDRGNQPQHF. The genes are TRBV15 and TRBJ1-5; D might be TRBD1 (5 bases). This CDR3 comprises 14 residues. Trimming removed 0 bases from V and 4 bases from J, with 7 bases in between. CDR1 and CDR2 (germline): LNHNV, YYDKDF (reference sequence).

This clonotype occurred a few times. This sequence joins TRBV5-1 and TRBJ1-1, with 9 bases that match TRBD1. Trimming at V came to 4 bases and at J to 4 bases, leaving 8 bases not matched to a gene. The germline V gene encodes CDR1 SGHRS and CDR2 YFSETQ. This CDR3 has 15 amino acids. As DNA, the CDR3 is TGCGCCAGCAGCGGAACACAGGGGGCTGGCACTGAAGCTTTCTTT. Translation: CASSGTQGAGTEAFF.

This chain connects TRBV20-1 to TRBJ1-2, with D unclear. The CDR3 is 9 residues long. V was clipped by 3 bases and J by 6 bases, with 2 bases between them. Per the germline V gene, CDR1 is DFQATT and CDR2 is SNEGSKA (reference sequence). The chain's CDR3 is CSASHGYTF. CDR3 bases: TGCAGTGCTAGTCATGGCTACACCTTC.

There are many counts of this clonotype. In nucleotides, the CDR3 is TGTGCCACCAGTGATTTGTCGGGACTAGCGGGGGAGACCCAGTACTTC. Its protein product is CATSDLSGLAGETQYF. The V call is TRBV24-1, the J call TRBJ2-5; 13 bases align to TRBD2. The germline V gene has CDR1 KGHDR and CDR2 SFDVKD. With V trimmed by 0 bases and J by 5 bases, 2 bases remained unmatched. This CDR3 region has 16 residues.

The V and J genes are TRBV11-2 and TRBJ2-1, with 8 positions matching TRBD2. Looked up from germline, CDR1 is SGHAT and CDR2 is FQNNGV. The V gene end was trimmed by 5 bases and the J gene end by 7 bases; junction bases not matched to a gene: 10. The CDR3 consists of 15 residues. Written as DNA, the CDR3 is TGTGCCAGCAGCGGAATAAGCGGGAGATTGAATGAGCAGTTCTTC. The encoded protein is CASSGISGRLNEQFF. The full variable domain, its missing parts supplied by reference TRBV11-2 and TRBJ2-1, is EAGVAQSPRYKIIEKRQSVAFWCNPISGHATLYWYQQILGQGPKLLIQFQNNGVVDDSQLPKDRFSAERLKGVDSTLKIQPAKLEDSAVYLCASSGISGRLNEQFFGPGTRLTVL.

For this clonotype: A clone one base away is much larger, so this may be a read error. The chain links TRBV7-2 to TRBJ2-4, with 9 positions matching TRBD2. Per germline, CDR1 SGHTA and CDR2 FQGNSA. The length of the CDR3 is 14 residues. The trim removed 8 bases at V and 5 bases at J, leaving 7 bases unmatched. CDR3 amino acids: CASRTGLAENIQYF. CDR3 DNA sequence: TGTGCCAGCCGCACGGGACTAGCAGAAAACATTCAGTACTTC. Full variable domain (remainder filled in from reference TRBV7-2 and TRBJ2-4): GAGVSQSPSNKVTEKGKDVELRCDPISGHTALYWYRQSLGQGLEFLIYFQGNSAPDKSGLPSDRFSAERTGGSVSTLTIQRTQQEDSAVYLCASRTGLAENIQYFGAGTRLSVL.

This clonotype occurred a few times. The chain couples TRBV19 to TRBJ2-3, with no clear D. Germline CDR1 reads LNHDA; CDR2 reads SQIVND (reference sequence). The CDR3 has 13 amino acids. Trimming took 6 bases from V and 2 from J, leaving 9 bases between them. CDR3 coding DNA: TGTGCCAGTAGGCCCTCGGACACAGATACGCAGTATTTT. Protein sequence: CASRPSDTDTQYF.

In its sample, this clonotype was seen a few times. The CDR3 DNA reads as TGTGCCAGCAGCTTAGAAGCGCCGAGGCCCTCTGGAAACACCATATATTTT. It encodes CASSLEAPRPSGNTIYF. The genes are TRBV11-2 and TRBJ1-3, with D unclear. This CDR3 is built from 17 residues. Germline-derived CDR1 and CDR2 are SGHAT and FQNNGV. Trimming pared 0 bases from V and 0 bases from J, leaving 12 bases between.

This clonotype has a handful of counts. V is TRBV3-1 and J is TRBJ2-1; D is unresolved. Germline V gene lookup returns CDR1 LGHDT and CDR2 YNNKEL (reference sequence). Trimming cost V 1 base and J 0 bases, with 13 bases left between them. The CDR3 loop spans 17 amino acids. Here the CDR3 DNA reads TGTGCCAGCAGCCAAGGGATCTTCGAGAGCTCCTACAATGAGCAGTTCTTC. Translating gives CASSQGIFESSYNEQFF.

The chain is built from TRBV20-1 and TRBJ1-1; D may be TRBD1 (5 bases). CDR1 is DFQATT, CDR2 SNEGSKA, per germline (reference sequence). Deletions cut 3 bases from V and 2 bases from J, with 16 bases between. The CDR3 contains 15 residues. CDR3 loop: CSASKAGTGNTEAFF. DNA for the CDR3: TGCAGTGCTAGTAAGGCCGGGACGGGAAACACTGAAGCTTTCTTT.

V usage is TRBV9 and J usage is TRBJ2-3, with D perhaps TRBD1 (5 bases). The CDR3 has 16 residues. V lost 3 bases and J lost 5, with 19 bases in between. The germline gives CDR1 SGDLS, CDR2 YYNGEE. CDR3 DNA: TGTGCCAGCAGCGCCCCAGGGAAGAGTAATAAAGATACGCAGTATTTT. Its protein product is CASSAPGKSNKDTQYF.

In its sample, this clonotype was seen many times. The V gene is TRBV11-2, the J gene TRBJ2-5, with TRBD2 matching 9 bases. Germline V gene lookup returns CDR1 SGHAT and CDR2 FQNNGV. The CDR3 is 14 amino acids. The V gene end was trimmed by 7 bases and the J gene end by 5 bases; junction bases not matched to a gene: 8. The CDR3: CASKFAGGPETQYF. CDR3 nucleotides: TGTGCCAGCAAGTTCGCGGGAGGGCCGGAGACCCAGTACTTC. The complete variable domain, with remaining parts taken from reference TRBV11-2 and TRBJ2-5, reads EAGVAQSPRYKIIEKRQSVAFWCNPISGHATLYWYQQILGQGPKLLIQFQNNGVVDDSQLPKDRFSAERLKGVDSTLKIQPAKLEDSAVYLCASKFAGGPETQYFGPGTRLLVL.

There are many counts of this clonotype. The V gene is TRBV5-1, the J gene TRBJ2-7; 11 bases match TRBD1. Germline assignment: CDR1 SGHRS and CDR2 YFSETQ. The V and J ends lost 4 bases and 2 bases, in that order; junction bases with no gene match: 8. CDR3 length: 16 residues. This CDR3 is CASSINPGQGAYEQYF. The CDR3 DNA reads as TGCGCCAGCAGCATAAATCCGGGACAGGGGGCCTACGAGCAGTACTTC. Full variable domain (outside the CDR3, taken from reference TRBV5-1 and TRBJ2-7): KAGVTQTPRYLIKTRGQQVTLSCSPISGHRSVSWYQQTPGQGLQFLFEYFSETQRNKGNFPGRFSGRQFSNSRSEMNVSTLELGDSALYLCASSINPGQGAYEQYFGPGTRLTVT.

This chain joins TRBV20-1 and TRBJ2-5; 7 bases align to TRBD2. CDR1 DFQATT and CDR2 SNEGSKA come from the germline V gene (reference sequence). The V and J ends lost 0 bases and 2 bases, in that order; junction bases with no gene match: 3. The CDR3 consists of 14 residues. The CDR3 here is CSARDGGGQETQYF. The CDR3 coding sequence is TGCAGTGCTAGAGATGGGGGAGGGCAAGAGACCCAGTACTTC.

This clonotype occurred many times. This chain connects TRBV20-1 to TRBJ2-7, with D uncertain. The CDR3 totals 13 residues. Germline lookup yields CDR1 DFQATT and CDR2 SNEGSKA (reference sequence). The ends were cut back, 7 bases at V and 0 bases at J, with 13 bases in the middle. CDR3 bases: TGCAGTGTCAGACTCTTCTCCTCCTACGAGCAGTACTTC. Its protein product is CSVRLFSSYEQYF.

This chain links TRBV20-1 with TRBJ1-5; 7 bases fit TRBD1. The CDR3 is 15 residues long. J lost 7 bases, V lost 0 bases, and 9 bases had no gene match. Germline CDR1 and CDR2: DFQATT and SNEGSKA (reference sequence). In DNA, the CDR3 is TGCAGTGCTAGAGAGGGAGAGGGGGCCTACCAGCCCCAGCATTTT. Amino acids: CSAREGEGAYQPQHF.

The V and J genes are TRBV7-9 and TRBJ2-1; 10 nucleotides line up with TRBD2. The CDR3 is 18 residues long. Looked up from germline, CDR1 is SEHNR and CDR2 is FQNEAQ (reference sequence). The trim removed 8 bases at V and 1 base at J, leaving 14 bases unmatched. The CDR3 DNA reads TGTGCCAGCCGGGGCCTAGCGGGAGCAGAAAGGTCCTACAATGAGCAGTTCTTC. Amino acids: CASRGLAGAERSYNEQFF.